The source of this T cell receptor (beta chain) is a study of T-cell reconstitution after alpha-beta-depleted transplantation in children. Study findings and constraints: T-cell counts and diversity at one year post-transplant came mainly from newly produced T cells.

Trimming shortened V by 6 bases and J by 2 bases, and 21 bases separated the two germline ends. This CDR3 spans 17 amino acids. Per the germline V gene, CDR1 is MDHEN and CDR2 is SYDVKM. This clonotype was observed a handful of times. Its antigen is unidentified. The authors prepared the TCRbeta library with unique molecular identifiers. TCRdb recomputed calls from the PCR reads with MiXCR, one row per CDR3 protein. The top ten clones hold 0.79% of a sample with approximately 650,000 distinct CDR3 sequences, roughly 13% of them seen once. The genes are TRBV28 and TRBJ2-3, with D tentatively TRBD2 (5 bases). This TCR came from a girl aged 2-10 years with congenital amegakaryocytic thrombocytopenia, due to receive a stem cell transplant. The input for sequencing was PBMCs, taken before TCRalphabeta/CD19-depleted stem cell transplant. CDR3 region: CASSPPAPAGNTDTQYF. The CDR3 bases are TGTGCCAGCAGCCCCCCTGCGCCGGCCGGGAACACAGATACGCAGTATTTT.